This T cell receptor beta chain came from a study of T cells in Graves' hyperthyroidism and ophthalmopathy. Germline CDR1 reads MNHNS; CDR2 reads SASEGT. The CDR3 is 15 residues long. General study points: The model identified upcoming ophthalmopathy a median about 7.1 months ahead of onset.

This clonotype was counted a single time. Its antigen is not identified. The junction and the germline gene differ at one end; a read error may be behind it. Template material for amplifying TCR beta CDR3 regions consisted of RNA transcripts. With the HTBI primer set, the TCR CDR3 went through a first round of RT-PCR. One entry per CDR3 protein, called by TCRdb with MiXCR from the multiplex PCR reads. The sample records about half a million distinct CDR3 sequences, roughly 22% being singletons. This chain connects TRBV6-1 to TRBJ2-2; 12 positions match TRBD2. The sample taken for sequencing was blood. This sequence was found in a woman aged 70-85 years with Graves' ophthalmopathy. CDR3 nucleotide sequence: TGTGCCAGCAGTGGGACTAGCGGGATCAAGGGGGGGCTGTTTTTT. It translates to CASSGTSGIKGGLFF.